Each of the 18 T cell receptor beta chains below was sequenced from the same sample in a study of T-cell reconstitution after alpha-beta-depleted transplantation in children. Unique molecular identifiers were incorporated when the TCRbeta library was constructed. MiXCR, run by TCRdb on the PCR reads, gives a single entry per CDR3 protein. The table records some 220,000 distinct CDR3 sequences, 8.5% to 10% of them present only once. Source: PBMCs from the stem cell graft donor, taken from the stem cell graft. The receptors stem from a human donor who donated a stem cell graft to a child with acute lymphoblastic leukemia.

The genes are TRBV3-1 and TRBJ2-3; D possibly corresponds to TRBD1 (5 bases). This CDR3 comprises 16 residues. Trimming pared 0 bases from V and 0 bases from J, leaving 10 bases between. Per germline, CDR1 LGHDT and CDR2 YNNKEL (reference sequence). As DNA, the CDR3 is TGTGCCAGCAGCCAAGATCGACAGACTAGCACAGATACGCAGTATTTT. Its protein product is CASSQDRQTSTDTQYF.

This clonotype was seen many times. The chain uses TRBV5-1 and TRBJ2-5; perhaps TRBD1 as D (5 bases). This CDR3 region has 13 residues. V was clipped by 3 bases and J by 5 bases, with 11 bases between them. Germline CDR1 is SGHRS and CDR2 is YFSETQ. The CDR3 DNA is TGCGCCAGCAGCTCGCAGGGTAGCGAGACCCAGTACTTC. It translates to CASSSQGSETQYF.

The chain recombines TRBV20-1 with TRBJ1-2; no firm D call. The V and J ends lost 3 bases and 0 bases respectively, with 11 bases between them. The CDR3 runs to 14 residues. Per germline, CDR1 DFQATT and CDR2 SNEGSKA (reference sequence). Written as DNA, the CDR3 is TGCAGTGCTAGTGCAGAGTCAGCTAACTATGGCTACACCTTC. Amino acid sequence: CSASAESANYGYTF.

The V call is TRBV7-2, the J call TRBJ2-5, with 10 nucleotides matching TRBD2. The length of the CDR3 is 16 residues. The ends lost 4 bases at V and 5 bases at J; junction bases unmatched: 10. Germline CDR1 is SGHTA and CDR2 is FQGNSA. The CDR3 DNA is TGTGCCAGCAGCTCAGACGCTAGCGGGGGCCGGGAGACCCAGTACTTC. Its protein product is CASSSDASGGRETQYF.

This clonotype was seen more than once but under ten times. This chain connects TRBV4-3 to TRBJ2-2, with 9 bases aligning to TRBD1. The CDR3 spans 18 residues. Losses at the gene ends were 5 bases for V and 5 bases for J; bases not matched to a gene: 15. Per germline, CDR1 LGHNA and CDR2 YSLEER. The CDR3 nucleotides are TGCGCCAGCAGCTCTGCCGGGACAGGGCTTAGACGGACCGGGGAGCTGTTTTTT. Encoded protein: CASSSAGTGLRRTGELFF.

This clonotype was seen repeatedly, ten times or more. This chain joins TRBV18 and TRBJ1-1; 7 bases fit TRBD1. Losses at the gene ends were 3 bases for V and 1 base for J; bases not matched to a gene: 5. The CDR3 runs to 15 residues. Germline loops: CDR1 KGHSH, CDR2 LQKENI. The CDR3 region is CASSPGQVPNTEAFF. In nucleotides, the CDR3 is TGTGCCAGCTCACCTGGACAGGTACCGAACACTGAAGCTTTCTTT.

This chain joins TRBV7-6 and TRBJ2-2, with no clear D. From germline, CDR1 is SGHVS and CDR2 FNYEAQ. V shed 7 bases and J shed 1 base, with 13 bases lying between them. The CDR3 loop spans 15 amino acids. CDR3 sequence: CASTPVPENTGELFF. The DNA for the CDR3 is TGTGCCAGCACCCCCGTGCCAGAGAACACCGGGGAGCTGTTTTTT.

This clonotype was counted at least ten times. The CDR3 sequence: CASSPGAGLVEAFF. CDR3 sequence (DNA): TGTGCCAGCAGCCCGGGCGCAGGGCTTGTTGAAGCTTTCTTT. The chain recombines TRBV7-9 with TRBJ1-1; weak D call: TRBD1 (5 bases). Germline V lookup: CDR1 SEHNR, CDR2 FQNEAQ (reference sequence). The CDR3 totals 14 residues. V was pared by 5 bases and J by 7 bases, with 17 bases between.

The chain recombines TRBV18 with TRBJ1-3; D uncertain. V lost 3 bases, J lost 0 bases, and 12 bases lay in between. Per the germline V gene, CDR1 is KGHSH and CDR2 is LQKENI. CDR3 length: 16 amino acids. The chain's CDR3 is CASSPNLKSSGNTIYF. DNA of the CDR3: TGTGCCAGCTCACCGAATCTGAAGAGCTCTGGAAACACCATATATTTT.

The rearrangement uses TRBV10-3 and TRBJ2-2; 11 bases align to TRBD2. From germline, CDR1 is ENHRY and CDR2 SYGVKD. V was pared by 1 base and J by 1 base, with 8 bases of the junction left unmatched. The CDR3 is 19 amino acids. The CDR3 protein is CAISELLTSGGLNTGELFF. Here the CDR3 DNA reads TGTGCCATCAGTGAGTTATTAACTAGCGGGGGCCTGAACACCGGGGAGCTGTTTTTT.

This clonotype came up a few times. This rearrangement joins TRBV6-4 to TRBJ1-1; D may be TRBD1 (6 bases). V was trimmed by 9 bases and J by 0 bases, leaving 14 bases between them. Germline CDR1 MRHNA, CDR2 SNTAGT. The CDR3 totals 14 residues. The CDR3 spells CASRRTGLNTEAFF. DNA for the CDR3: TGTGCCAGTAGAAGAACAGGGCTGAACACTGAAGCTTTCTTT.

Concerning this clonotype itself: Possible read error: a much larger clone is one base away. The V and J genes are TRBV5-4 and TRBJ1-2, with a tentative D call TRBD1 (5 bases). Germline V gene sequence: CDR1 SGHNT, CDR2 YYREEE (reference sequence). The CDR3 runs to 13 residues. CDR3 coding DNA: TGTGCCAGCAGCTTCCAGGGTTTGGATGGCTACGCCTTC. Its protein product is CASSFQGLDGYAF. The full variable domain, completed using reference TRBV5-4 and TRBJ1-2, is ETGVTQSPTHLIKTRGQQVTLRCSSQSGHNTVSWYQQALGQGPQFIFQYYREEENGRGNFPPRFSGLQFPNYSSELNVNALELDDSALYLCASSFQGLDGYAFGSGTRLTVV.

This clonotype has ten or more counts. The rearrangement uses TRBV4-3 and TRBJ2-6; D perhaps matches TRBD1 (6 bases). V was clipped by 0 bases and J by 1 base, with 10 bases between them. The length of the CDR3 is 17 residues. Per germline, CDR1 LGHNA and CDR2 YSLEER. For the CDR3, the DNA is TGCGCCAGCAGCCAAGATTCTACAGGGTCTGGGGCCAACGTCCTGACTTTC. It is translated as CASSQDSTGSGANVLTF.

This clonotype came up a few times. This sequence joins TRBV27 and TRBJ2-5; the D call may be TRBD1 or TRBD2 (5 bases each). The V gene lost 2 bases and the J gene lost 5 bases, with 12 bases spanning the gap. This CDR3 has 14 residues. Per the germline V gene, CDR1 is MNHEY and CDR2 is SMNVEV (reference sequence). CDR3 nucleotide sequence: TGTGCCAGCAGTTTAACTTGGGGGAGCGAGACCCAGTACTTC. Translated: CASSLTWGSETQYF.

This clonotype was detected many times. CDR3: CASTAGSSYEQYF. CDR3 bases: TGTGCCAGCACGGCAGGTTCCTCCTACGAGCAGTACTTC. The genes are TRBV27 and TRBJ2-7; no clear D. V lost 7 bases and J lost 0, with 10 bases in between. Germline CDR1 and CDR2: MNHEY and SMNVEV (reference sequence). The CDR3 covers 13 residues.

This clonotype was counted at least ten times. This rearrangement joins TRBV3-1 to TRBJ2-2; D may be TRBD1 (5 bases). The V gene's germline CDR1 is LGHDT and CDR2 YNNKEL (reference sequence). The CDR3 runs 16 residues. The germline V and J ends were trimmed by 1 base and 4 bases, with 13 bases remaining between them. Written as DNA, the CDR3 is TGTGCCAGCAGCCAAGTCTCAGGGCGCGGCACCGGGGAGCTGTTTTTT. As protein: CASSQVSGRGTGELFF.

This clonotype showed up many times. This chain uses TRBV12-3 or TRBV12-4 with TRBJ1-3, with D unclear. V lost 6 bases and J lost 0, with 15 bases in between. This CDR3 has 16 residues. The CDR3: CASRYHSAFSGNTIYF. The DNA of the CDR3 is TGTGCCAGCAGATATCACAGTGCCTTCTCTGGAAACACCATATATTTT.

The V and J genes are TRBV7-2 and TRBJ2-7; TRBD2 aligns across 8 bases. The CDR3 sequence is 17 residues long. Looked up from germline, CDR1 is SGHTA and CDR2 is FQGNSA. J gave up 2 bases and V 6 bases, and 15 bases lay outside the gene matches. CDR3: CASSPSGYSGAPYEQYF. The CDR3 DNA reads as TGTGCCAGCAGTCCATCGGGGTATAGCGGGGCCCCCTACGAGCAGTACTTC.